Below, 16 T cell receptor beta chains from the same sample are listed, as sequenced in a study of neurological immune-mediated disorders. Time point defined: longitudinal time-point 1 (baseline). TCRdb reprocessed the 5' RACE reads with MiXCR, giving one entry per CDR3 protein. This repertoire shows around 69,000 distinct CDR3 sequences, approximately 10% found once; its top ten account for 9.5% to 10%. Source material: PBMCs. Receptors originate from a man aged 25 to 40 in good health.

This clonotype has a count of ten or more. This rearrangement joins TRBV20-1 to TRBJ1-2; 9 positions match TRBD1. Germline loops: CDR1 DFQATT, CDR2 SNEGSKA (reference sequence). Trimming at V came to 0 bases and at J to 8 bases, leaving 7 bases not matched to a gene. This CDR3 comprises 14 residues. The CDR3 reads CSAREETGGGGYTF. For the CDR3, the DNA is TGCAGTGCTAGAGAGGAGACAGGGGGTGGGGGCTACACCTTC.

This clonotype was detected ten times or more. The chain combines TRBV12-3 or TRBV12-4 with TRBJ2-3; weak D call: TRBD1 (6 bases). The CDR3 totals 14 residues. Trimming removed 7 bases from V and 4 bases from J, with 15 bases in between. Here the CDR3 reads CASTPTQGADTQYF. CDR3 DNA sequence: TGTGCCAGCACTCCGACACAGGGCGCAGATACGCAGTATTTT.

This clonotype was detected many times. This chain uses TRBV28 with TRBJ2-1; D perhaps matches TRBD1 (6 bases). V was clipped by 5 bases and J by 6 bases, with 17 bases between them. Germline CDR1 reads MDHEN; CDR2 reads SYDVKM. The CDR3 runs 15 residues. The CDR3 sequence is CASSLWTDSTNEQFF. The CDR3 nucleotides are TGTGCCAGCAGTCTCTGGACAGATTCTACCAATGAGCAGTTCTTC.

There are many counts of this clonotype. J is TRBJ2-3 and V is TRBV29-1; D unresolved. The CDR3 sequence is 13 residues long. CDR1 is SQVTM and CDR2 is ANQGSEA in the germline V gene. The V gene lost 3 bases and the J gene lost 2 bases, with 9 bases spanning the gap. This CDR3 is CSVDPETTDTQYF. For the CDR3, the DNA is TGCAGCGTTGACCCCGAAACCACAGATACGCAGTATTTT.

This clonotype was picked up many times. This chain joins TRBV3-1 and TRBJ2-1; 10 bases are shared with TRBD2. Germline lookup yields CDR1 LGHDT and CDR2 YNNKEL (reference sequence). Germline trimming cut 4 bases from V and 6 bases from J; bases unmatched to any gene: 6. This CDR3 contains 15 residues. The CDR3 nucleotides are TGTGCCAGCAGCCGTTCGGGACTAGCGATCAATGAGCAGTTCTTC. Protein sequence: CASSRSGLAINEQFF.

This clonotype has a count of ten or more. This chain connects TRBV7-7 to TRBJ2-7, with 8 bases that match TRBD1. The CDR3 covers 15 residues. Germline V gene lookup returns CDR1 SSHAT and CDR2 FNYEAQ (reference sequence). The V gene end was trimmed by 5 bases and the J gene end by 0 bases; junction bases not matched to a gene: 6. The CDR3 spells CASSPIGTGSYEQYF. The CDR3 DNA reads TGTGCCAGCAGCCCAATCGGGACAGGCTCCTACGAGCAGTACTTC.

The chain carries TRBV20-1 and TRBJ1-1; 10 nucleotides line up with TRBD1. CDR1 DFQATT and CDR2 SNEGSKA come from the germline V gene (reference sequence). J gave up 3 bases and V 0 bases, and 4 bases lay outside the gene matches. This CDR3 contains 15 residues. CDR3 DNA sequence: TGCAGTGCTAGAGATCTGACAGGGGGCTACACTGAAGCTTTCTTT. This sequence encodes CSARDLTGGYTEAFF.

The table lists this clonotype with many counts. V is TRBV10-2 and J is TRBJ1-1, with 11 positions matching TRBD1. The J segment lost 5 bases and the V segment lost 6 bases, leaving 11 bases of the junction unmatched. Germline CDR1 is WSHSY and CDR2 is SAAADI. The CDR3 runs 16 residues. The DNA for the CDR3 is TGCGCCAGCAGGAAACCGGGACAGGGGGAATATACTGAAGCTTTCTTT. It codes for CASRKPGQGEYTEAFF.

Of note for this clonotype: This may arise from a read error, as a much more abundant clone is one base away. V usage is TRBV24-1 and J usage is TRBJ2-7; D perhaps matches TRBD1 (6 bases). CDR3 length equals 13 residues. Germline V CDR1 and CDR2: KGHDR, SFDVKD. The CDR3 reads CSTSDPDSYEQYF. CDR3 DNA: TGTTCCACCAGTGACCCGGACAGCTACGAGCAGTACTTC.

This clonotype has ten or more counts. The gene calls are TRBV7-8 and TRBJ1-1, with D unresolved. Trimming removed 6 bases from V and 0 bases from J, with 8 bases in between. CDR3 length: 13 amino acids. The germline CDR1 and CDR2 sequences are SGHVS and FQNEAQ. CDR3 nucleotide sequence: TGTGCCAGCAGGTATTCAATGAACACTGAAGCTTTCTTT. Translating gives CASRYSMNTEAFF.

The sample holds many counts of this clonotype. This chain uses TRBV12-3 or TRBV12-4 with TRBJ2-7; no firm D call. The CDR3 runs to 12 residues. Trimming stripped 6 bases from V and 7 bases from J, with 13 bases between. This chain's CDR3 is CASRGLSGEQYF. Written as DNA, the CDR3 is TGTGCCAGCAGAGGGCTGAGTGGTGAGCAGTACTTC.

This clonotype was picked up many times. The genes are TRBV5-5 and TRBJ1-2; a weak D match, TRBD1 (5 bases). CDR3 size: 12 residues. Germline CDR1 and CDR2: SGHKS and YYEKEE (reference sequence). Between the trimmed V and J ends, which lost 0 bases and 8 bases, there was a span of 8 bases. In DNA, the CDR3 is TGTGCCAGCAGCTTGGATCGGGACGGCTACACCTTC. Amino acid sequence: CASSLDRDGYTF.

This clonotype has ten or more counts. CDR3 in DNA: TGTGCCACCAGTGATTCGAGGGGGCCTTACAATGAGCAGTTCTTC. Translating gives CATSDSRGPYNEQFF. The V and J genes are TRBV24-1 and TRBJ2-1, with 7 bases identical to TRBD1. Looked up from germline, CDR1 is KGHDR and CDR2 is SFDVKD. The CDR3 runs 15 residues. V shed 2 bases and J 4 bases; nucleotides not matched to a gene: 4.

There are many counts of this clonotype. V is TRBV5-1 and J is TRBJ2-1; 9 nucleotides match TRBD1. The trim removed 4 bases at V and 8 bases at J, leaving 7 bases unmatched. The CDR3 is made up of 14 amino acids. Germline assignment: CDR1 SGHRS and CDR2 YFSETQ. CDR3 coding DNA: TGCGCCAGCAGCAAGGACAGGGGAGGGGATGAGCAGTTCTTC. Protein sequence: CASSKDRGGDEQFF.

This clonotype was observed at least ten times. This rearrangement joins TRBV20-1 to TRBJ2-1, with TRBD2 matching over 10 bases. J gave up 2 bases and V 3 bases, and 19 bases lay outside the gene matches. This CDR3 has 20 amino acids. Germline V CDR1 and CDR2: DFQATT, SNEGSKA (reference sequence). The CDR3 DNA reads as TGCAGTGCTAGGGGGACGCCAGCGGGAGGGCCTCGTTTAACCTACAATGAGCAGTTCTTC. Translating gives CSARGTPAGGPRLTYNEQFF.

This clonotype has at least ten counts. This chain connects TRBV7-6 to TRBJ2-5, with 7 bases matching TRBD1. Germline V lookup: CDR1 SGHVS, CDR2 FNYEAQ. Trimming cost V 5 bases and J 3 bases; bases outside gene matches: 3. The CDR3 extends over 13 amino acids. For the CDR3, the DNA is TGTGCCAGCAGCATGGGACAGAAAGAGACCCAGTACTTC. Its protein product is CASSMGQKETQYF.